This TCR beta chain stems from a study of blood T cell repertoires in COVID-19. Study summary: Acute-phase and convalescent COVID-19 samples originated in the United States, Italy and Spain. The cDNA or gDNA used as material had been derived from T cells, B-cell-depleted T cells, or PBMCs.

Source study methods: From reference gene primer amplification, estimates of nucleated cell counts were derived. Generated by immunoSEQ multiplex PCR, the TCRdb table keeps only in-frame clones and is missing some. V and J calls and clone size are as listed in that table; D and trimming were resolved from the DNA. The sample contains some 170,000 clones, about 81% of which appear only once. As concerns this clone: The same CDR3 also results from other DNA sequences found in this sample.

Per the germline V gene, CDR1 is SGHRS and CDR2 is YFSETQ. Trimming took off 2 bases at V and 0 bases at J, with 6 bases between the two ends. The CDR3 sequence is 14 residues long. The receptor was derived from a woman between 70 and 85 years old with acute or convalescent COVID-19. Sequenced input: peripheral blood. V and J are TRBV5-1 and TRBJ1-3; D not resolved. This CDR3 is CASSLTGSGNTIYF. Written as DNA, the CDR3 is TGCGCCAGCAGCTTAACGGGCTCTGGAAACACCATATATTTT.